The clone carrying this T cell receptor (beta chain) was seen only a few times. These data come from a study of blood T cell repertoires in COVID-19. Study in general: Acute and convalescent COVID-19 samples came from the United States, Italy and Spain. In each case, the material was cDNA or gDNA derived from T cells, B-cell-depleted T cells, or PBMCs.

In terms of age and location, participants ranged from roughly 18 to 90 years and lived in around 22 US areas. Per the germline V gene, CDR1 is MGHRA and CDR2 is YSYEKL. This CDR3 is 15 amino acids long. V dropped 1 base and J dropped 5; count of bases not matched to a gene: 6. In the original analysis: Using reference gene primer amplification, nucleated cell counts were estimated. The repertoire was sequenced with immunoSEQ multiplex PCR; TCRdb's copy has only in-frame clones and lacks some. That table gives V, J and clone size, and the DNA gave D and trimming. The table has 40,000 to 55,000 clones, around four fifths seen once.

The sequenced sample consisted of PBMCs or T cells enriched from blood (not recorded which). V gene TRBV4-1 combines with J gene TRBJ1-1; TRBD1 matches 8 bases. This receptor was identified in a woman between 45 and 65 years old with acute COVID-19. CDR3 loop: CASSQGQGRGTEAFF. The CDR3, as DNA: TGCGCCAGCAGCCAAGGACAGGGGCGAGGAACTGAAGCTTTCTTT.